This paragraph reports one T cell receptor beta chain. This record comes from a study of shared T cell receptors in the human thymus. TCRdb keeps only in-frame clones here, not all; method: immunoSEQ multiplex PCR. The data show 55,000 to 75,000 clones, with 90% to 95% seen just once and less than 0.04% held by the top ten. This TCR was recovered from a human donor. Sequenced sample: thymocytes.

The CDR3 bases are TGTGCCACCAGCAGAGCAGGGGGTACGCCCTACGAGCAGTACTTC. The encoded protein is CATSRAGGTPYEQYF. V usage is TRBV15 and J usage is TRBJ2-7; 7 positions match TRBD1. Germline CDR1 LNHNV, CDR2 YYDKDF (reference sequence). The CDR3 spans 15 residues. After removal of 1 base from V and 2 bases from J, the junction contained 5 bases not matched to a gene.